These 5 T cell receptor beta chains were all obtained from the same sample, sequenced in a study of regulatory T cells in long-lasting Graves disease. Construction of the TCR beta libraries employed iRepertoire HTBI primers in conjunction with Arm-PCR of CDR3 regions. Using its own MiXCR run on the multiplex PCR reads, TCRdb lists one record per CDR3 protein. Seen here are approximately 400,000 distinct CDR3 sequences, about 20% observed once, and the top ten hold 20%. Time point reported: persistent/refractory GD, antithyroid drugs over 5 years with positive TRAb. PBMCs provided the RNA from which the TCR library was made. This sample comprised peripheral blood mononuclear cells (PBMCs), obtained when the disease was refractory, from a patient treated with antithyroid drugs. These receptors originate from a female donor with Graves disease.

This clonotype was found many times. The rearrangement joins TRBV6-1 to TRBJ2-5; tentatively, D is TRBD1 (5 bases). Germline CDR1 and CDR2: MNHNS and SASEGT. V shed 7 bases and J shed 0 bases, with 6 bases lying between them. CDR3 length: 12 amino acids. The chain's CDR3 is CASTGYQETQYF. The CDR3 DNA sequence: TGTGCCAGCACAGGGTACCAAGAGACCCAGTACTTC.

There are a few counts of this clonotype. The CDR3 region has the DNA TGTGCCAGTAGTCCAGGGGGCGACGGGACCCAGTACTTC. Its protein is CASSPGGDGTQYF. This chain uses TRBV19 with TRBJ2-5; TRBD1 matches 8 bases. The ends lost 5 bases at V and 7 bases at J; junction bases unmatched: 6. Germline CDR1 reads LNHDA; CDR2 reads SQIVND (reference sequence). This CDR3 comprises 13 residues.

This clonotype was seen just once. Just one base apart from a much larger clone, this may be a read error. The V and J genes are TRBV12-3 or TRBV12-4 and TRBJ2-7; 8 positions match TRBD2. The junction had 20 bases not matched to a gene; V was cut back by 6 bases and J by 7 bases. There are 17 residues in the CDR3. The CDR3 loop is CASSPWVAGGLWEEQYF. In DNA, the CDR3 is TGTGCCAGCAGCCCCTGGGTGGCGGGAGGCCTATGGGAGGAGCAGTACTTC.

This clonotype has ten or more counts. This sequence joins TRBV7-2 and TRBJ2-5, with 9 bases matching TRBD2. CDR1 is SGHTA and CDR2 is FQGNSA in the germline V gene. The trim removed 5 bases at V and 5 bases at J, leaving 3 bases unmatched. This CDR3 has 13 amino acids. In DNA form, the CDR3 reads TGTGCCAGCAGCGTTAGCGGGAGCGAGACCCAGTACTTC. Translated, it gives CASSVSGSETQYF. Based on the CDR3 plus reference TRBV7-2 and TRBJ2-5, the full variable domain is GAGVSQSPSNKVTEKGKDVELRCDPISGHTALYWYRQSLGQGLEFLIYFQGNSAPDKSGLPSDRFSAERTGGSVSTLTIQRTQQEDSAVYLCASSVSGSETQYFGPGTRLLVL.

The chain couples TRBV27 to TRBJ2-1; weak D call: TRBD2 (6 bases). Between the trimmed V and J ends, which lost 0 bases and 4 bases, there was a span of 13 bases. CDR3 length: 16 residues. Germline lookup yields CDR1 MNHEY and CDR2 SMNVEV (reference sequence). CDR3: CASSLSVAEGYNEQFF. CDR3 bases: TGTGCCAGCAGTTTATCGGTAGCGGAAGGTTACAATGAGCAGTTCTTC.